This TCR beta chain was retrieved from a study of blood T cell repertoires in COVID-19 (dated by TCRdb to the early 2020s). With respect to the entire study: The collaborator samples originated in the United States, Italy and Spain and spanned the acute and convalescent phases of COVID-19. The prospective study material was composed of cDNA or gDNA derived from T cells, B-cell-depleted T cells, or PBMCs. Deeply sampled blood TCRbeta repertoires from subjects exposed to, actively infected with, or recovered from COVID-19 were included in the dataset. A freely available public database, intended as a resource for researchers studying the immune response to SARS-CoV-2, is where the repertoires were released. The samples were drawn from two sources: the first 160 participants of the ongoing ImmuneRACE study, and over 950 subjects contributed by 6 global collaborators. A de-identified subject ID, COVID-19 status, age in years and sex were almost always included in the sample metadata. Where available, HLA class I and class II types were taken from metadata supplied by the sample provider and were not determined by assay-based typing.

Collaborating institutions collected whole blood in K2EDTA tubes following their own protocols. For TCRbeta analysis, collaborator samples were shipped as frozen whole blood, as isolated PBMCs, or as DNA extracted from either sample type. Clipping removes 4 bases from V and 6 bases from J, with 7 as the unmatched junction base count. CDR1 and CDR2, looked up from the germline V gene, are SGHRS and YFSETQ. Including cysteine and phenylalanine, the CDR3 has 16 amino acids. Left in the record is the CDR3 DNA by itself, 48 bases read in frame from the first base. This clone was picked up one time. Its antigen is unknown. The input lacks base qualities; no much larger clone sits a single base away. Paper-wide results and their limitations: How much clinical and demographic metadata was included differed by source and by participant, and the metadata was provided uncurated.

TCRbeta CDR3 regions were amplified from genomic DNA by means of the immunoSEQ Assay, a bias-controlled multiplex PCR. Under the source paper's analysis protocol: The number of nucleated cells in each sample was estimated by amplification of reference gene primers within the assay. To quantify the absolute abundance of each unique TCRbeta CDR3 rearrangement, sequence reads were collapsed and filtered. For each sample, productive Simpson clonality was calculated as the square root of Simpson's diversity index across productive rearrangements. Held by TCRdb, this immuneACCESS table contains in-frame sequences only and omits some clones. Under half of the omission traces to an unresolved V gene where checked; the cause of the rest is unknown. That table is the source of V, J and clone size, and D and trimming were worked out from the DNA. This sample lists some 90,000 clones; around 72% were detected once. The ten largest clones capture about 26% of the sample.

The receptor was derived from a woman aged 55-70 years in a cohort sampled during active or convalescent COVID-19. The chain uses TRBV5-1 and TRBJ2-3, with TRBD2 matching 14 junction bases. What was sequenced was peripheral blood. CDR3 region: CASSGPTSGGADTQYF. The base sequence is TGCGCCAGCAGCGGCCCGACTAGCGGGGGGGCGGATACGCAGTATTTT. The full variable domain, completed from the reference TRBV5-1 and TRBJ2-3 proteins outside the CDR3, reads KAGVTQTPRYLIKTRGQQVTLSCSPISGHRSVSWYQQTPGQGLQFLFEYFSETQRNKGNFPGRFSGRQFSNSRSEMNVSTLELGDSALYLCASSGPTSGGADTQYFGPGTRLTVL.